This passage covers 21 T cell receptor beta chains from one sample sequenced in a study of T cell clusters in autoimmune cytopenias. TRB rearrangements were amplified by touch-down multiplex PCR with mixed TRB-A/B primers. TCRdb reanalyzed the multiplex PCR reads and collapses them to one entry per CDR3 protein, without DNA. The sample totals over a thousand distinct CDR3 sequences. Each sample's input was 200 to 250 ng genomic DNA, 30,000 to 45,000 genome equivalents. Material: peripheral blood. The source of these receptors is a human donor with an autoimmune cytopenia or autoimmune hepatitis (not recorded which).

This clonotype registers medium-sized (0.01 to 0.1%) by frequency. The CDR3 loop reads CASSYGQGVTYEQYF. The chain uses TRBV6-5 and TRBJ2-7; the TCRdb call, TRBD1, lacks DNA for checking. The CDR3 is made up of 15 amino acids. The germline V gene has CDR1 MNHEY and CDR2 SVGAGI.

By frequency, this clonotype is large. This chain connects TRBV15 to TRBJ1-5; the D call from TCRdb, TRBD1, cannot be confirmed without DNA. The germline V gene has CDR1 LNHNV and CDR2 YYDKDF (reference sequence). This CDR3 spans 13 amino acids. CDR3 protein: CATSRDRGRPQHF.

This clonotype is called medium-sized (0.01 to 0.1%) based on its frequency. The chain links TRBV19 to TRBJ1-5; the D gene TCRdb calls, TRBD1, cannot be checked with no DNA. Germline-derived CDR1 and CDR2 are LNHDA and SQIVND (reference sequence). The CDR3 runs to 16 residues. CDR3 residues: CASARMGGLSNQPQHF.

According to its frequency, this clonotype is medium-sized. The J gene is TRBJ2-3, the V gene TRBV27; the D call from TCRdb, TRBD1, cannot be confirmed without DNA. The length of the CDR3 is 15 residues. Germline V gene data show CDR1 as MNHEY and CDR2 as SMNVEV (reference sequence). The CDR3 spells CASGPGGQGTDTQYF.

This clonotype ranks as medium-sized in terms of frequency. V is TRBV27 and J is TRBJ2-1; TCRdb's assignment of TRBD1 cannot be checked, as there is no DNA. The CDR3 covers 14 residues. Germline-derived CDR1 and CDR2 are MNHEY and SMNVEV (reference sequence). This chain's CDR3 is CASSGTGWENEQFF.

In terms of frequency, this clonotype is medium-sized. The chain carries TRBV15 and TRBJ1-5; TCRdb selects TRBD1, and the lack of DNA leaves this call unchecked. The germline CDR1 and CDR2 sequences are LNHNV and YYDKDF (reference sequence). The CDR3 covers 15 residues. The CDR3 sequence: CATSRGQGEGQPQHF.

This clonotype is identified as medium-sized (0.01 to 0.1%) from frequency. The chain has TRBV30 and TRBJ1-2; the D call of TRBD1 rests on TCRdb alone, since no DNA is present to check it. Looked up from germline, CDR1 is GTSNPN and CDR2 is SVGIG (reference sequence). The CDR3 consists of 14 residues. CDR3 residues: CAWSATGGLRGYTF.

This clonotype shows up as medium-sized by frequency. The rearrangement links TRBV6-5 to TRBJ1-1; TCRdb names TRBD1, which stays unverified in the absence of DNA. CDR3 length equals 14 residues. The germline V gene encodes CDR1 MNHEY and CDR2 SVGAGI. The CDR3 sequence is CASTGTGVNTEAFF.

Judged by frequency, this clonotype is medium-sized. This chain joins TRBV10-3 and TRBJ2-7; TCRdb proposes TRBD1, but this gene call is untestable without DNA. Germline lookup yields CDR1 ENHRY and CDR2 SYGVKD. This CDR3 comprises 15 residues. CDR3 loop: CAISNRDSISYEQYF.

Judged by frequency, this clonotype is medium-sized. The chain joins TRBV4-2 to TRBJ1-5. The CDR3 spans 14 residues. Per germline, CDR1 LGHNA and CDR2 YNFKEQ. This CDR3 is CASSQDQGRQPQHF.

This clonotype is identified as medium-sized (0.01 to 0.1%) from frequency. The chain uses TRBV24-1 and TRBJ1-4; without DNA, the TCRdb call of TRBD1 cannot be checked. Germline V gives CDR1 KGHDR, CDR2 SFDVKD. The CDR3 totals 15 residues. CDR3 sequence: CATSGEAGLGEKLFF.

Measured by frequency, this clonotype is medium-sized (0.01 to 0.1%). The rearrangement joins TRBV20-1 to TRBJ1-6. Looked up from germline, CDR1 is DFQATT and CDR2 is SNEGSKA (reference sequence). The CDR3 contains 12 residues. The CDR3 reads CSARVYNSPLHF.

In terms of frequency, this clonotype is medium-sized. The J gene is TRBJ2-1, the V gene TRBV19. This CDR3 contains 15 residues. The germline CDR1 and CDR2 sequences are LNHDA and SQIVND (reference sequence). The CDR3 region is CASSIDGGYYNEQFF.

This clonotype is classed as medium-sized (0.01 to 0.1%) by frequency. The rearrangement joins TRBV12-3 or TRBV12-4 to TRBJ1-5; TCRdb returns TRBD1, unconfirmable since there is no DNA. The CDR3 consists of 16 residues. CDR3 in amino acids: CASSFGSGGPNQPQHF.

The CDR3 sequence is CASRRTGNTEAFF. The chain joins TRBV6-4 to TRBJ1-1; TCRdb proposes TRBD1, but this gene call is untestable without DNA. Germline V gene sequence: CDR1 MRHNA, CDR2 SNTAGT. CDR3 length: 13 amino acids.

According to its frequency, this clonotype is medium-sized. This sequence joins TRBV6-5 and TRBJ1-1; no DNA is available, so the TRBD1 call from TCRdb remains unchecked. Looked up from germline, CDR1 is MNHEY and CDR2 is SVGAGI. The length of the CDR3 is 17 residues. The CDR3: CASSYPIQGRLHTEAFF.

The chain couples TRBV19 to TRBJ1-2; TCRdb indicates TRBD1, and absent DNA this call remains unverified. Germline V gives CDR1 LNHDA, CDR2 SQIVND (reference sequence). This CDR3 comprises 15 residues. The CDR3 protein is CASSILYTGETGYTF.

The V call is TRBV13, the J call TRBJ2-3; the D call from TCRdb, TRBD2, cannot be confirmed without DNA. This CDR3 is 15 amino acids long. The germline V gene has CDR1 PRHDT and CDR2 FYEKMQ (reference sequence). CDR3: CASSSGGSHTDTQYF.

This chain links TRBV6-2 or TRBV6-3 with TRBJ2-5; the TCRdb D gene call, TRBD2, has no DNA to confirm it. Germline loops: CDR1 MNHEY, CDR2 SVGEGT. CDR3 length: 16 residues. The CDR3: CASRLAGESRGETQYF.

This clonotype shows up as medium-sized by frequency. The chain joins TRBV27 to TRBJ1-5. The CDR3 runs to 16 residues. From germline, CDR1 is MNHEY and CDR2 SMNVEV (reference sequence). This CDR3 reads CASSFSGPPSNQPQHF.

This clonotype is labeled large based on frequency. The chain's CDR3 is CAWSVNTGELFF. This chain uses TRBV30 with TRBJ2-2. Germline CDR1 is GTSNPN and CDR2 is SVGIG (reference sequence). This CDR3 is built from 12 residues.